These 23 T cell receptor beta chains originate from one sample sequenced in a study of blood T cell repertoires in COVID-19. The method was immunoSEQ multiplex PCR; TCRdb's version includes in-frame clones alone and lacks a portion of them. This sample has approximately 72,000 clones, with about 89% found just once. The sequencing input was peripheral blood. Receptor source: a woman aged 55-69 years with acute or convalescent COVID-19.

The chain joins TRBV7-2 to TRBJ2-3; 8 nucleotides line up with TRBD2. In germline, CDR1 is SGHTA, CDR2 FQGNSA. The trim removed 3 bases at V and 1 base at J, leaving 3 bases unmatched. This CDR3 spans 15 amino acids. CDR3 loop: CASSFHSGGTDTQYF. The DNA of the CDR3 is TGTGCCAGCAGCTTTCATAGCGGGGGCACAGATACGCAGTATTTT.

This clone was observed a single time. The chain links TRBV7-6 to TRBJ2-2; D may be TRBD1 (6 bases). The germline V gene encodes CDR1 SGHVS and CDR2 FNYEAQ. CDR3 length equals 15 residues. The V end lost 2 bases, the J end lost 0 bases, and 7 bases lay between the germline ends. The CDR3 DNA reads TGTGCCAGCAGCTTACAGGGGTCGAACACCGGGGAGCTGTTTTTT. Translation: CASSLQGSNTGELFF.

The chain carries TRBV2 and TRBJ1-5, with a tentative D call TRBD1 (6 bases). The V end was cut by 7 bases, the J end by 5 bases, with 12 bases between. This CDR3 contains 13 residues. Germline V gene lookup returns CDR1 SNHLY and CDR2 FYNNEI. For the CDR3, the DNA is TGTGCCAGCAATACAGGGATGTATCAGCCCCAGCATTTT. It specifies CASNTGMYQPQHF. Combining the CDR3 with reference TRBV2 and TRBJ1-5 gives the whole variable domain EPEVTQTPSHQVTQMGQEVILRCVPISNHLYFYWYRQILGQKVEFLVSFYNNEISEKSEIFDDQFSVERPDGSNFTLKIRSTKLEDSAMYFCASNTGMYQPQHFGDGTRLSIL.

In nucleotides, the CDR3 is TGTGCCAGCAGCTTAAACCAAGCCACCAATGAGCAGTTCTTC. It yields the protein CASSLNQATNEQFF. The chain is built from TRBV11-3 and TRBJ2-1; unclear D gene. Germline V gene lookup returns CDR1 SGHNT and CDR2 YENEEA. Between the trimmed V and J ends, which lost 2 bases and 6 bases, there was a span of 11 bases. The CDR3 runs 14 residues.

The chain recombines TRBV9 with TRBJ1-6, with a tentative D call TRBD1 (5 bases). Trimming left V 0 bases short and J 10 bases short, with 14 bases between. CDR3 length equals 15 residues. Germline V gene sequence: CDR1 SGDLS, CDR2 YYNGEE. CDR3 protein: CASSVDPDSNSPLHF. The CDR3 region has the DNA TGTGCCAGCAGCGTAGATCCCGACAGCAACTCACCCCTCCACTTT. Using reference TRBV9 and TRBJ1-6 for the parts outside the CDR3, the full variable domain is DSGVTQTPKHLITATGQRVTLRCSPRSGDLSVYWYQQSLDQGLQFLIQYYNGEERAKGNILERFSAQQFPDLHSELNLSSLELGDSALYFCASSVDPDSNSPLHFGNGTRLTVT.

The rearrangement uses TRBV7-7 and TRBJ2-7; 8 nucleotides match TRBD1. Germline CDR1 SSHAT, CDR2 FNYEAQ (reference sequence). This CDR3 is 15 amino acids long. Losses at the gene ends were 4 bases for V and 0 bases for J; bases not matched to a gene: 5. In nucleotides, the CDR3 is TGTGCCAGCAGCTCTGGACAGGGACTCTCCTACGAGCAGTACTTC. Protein product: CASSSGQGLSYEQYF.

The chain couples TRBV5-1 to TRBJ2-3, with 7 nucleotides matching TRBD1. The trim removed 5 bases at V and 2 bases at J, leaving 8 bases unmatched. CDR1 is SGHRS and CDR2 is YFSETQ in the germline V gene. There are 15 residues in the CDR3. The CDR3 reads CASRTGFGDTDTQYF. CDR3 nucleotides: TGCGCCAGCAGGACAGGGTTTGGGGACACAGATACGCAGTATTTT.

The chain's CDR3 is CASSQVTRTANTGELFF. CDR3 DNA: TGTGCCAGCAGCCAAGTGACGAGGACAGCGAACACCGGGGAGCTGTTTTTT. The chain employs TRBV3-1 (or the pseudogene TRBV3-2) and TRBJ2-2, with a tentative D call TRBD1 (6 bases). V shed 1 base and J shed 0 bases, with 12 bases lying between them. Germline-derived CDR1 and CDR2 are LGHDT and YNNKEL (reference sequence). There are 17 residues in the CDR3.

The chain links TRBV28 to TRBJ2-3, with 7 positions matching TRBD1. The CDR3 extends over 14 amino acids. The V gene's germline CDR1 is MDHEN and CDR2 SYDVKM. V lost 3 bases and J lost 8; bases outside the gene matches: 8. The CDR3, as DNA: TGTGCCAGCAGTTTCGAACAGGGGTATAGTACGCAGTATTTT. It codes for CASSFEQGYSTQYF. The full variable domain, in which reference TRBV28 and TRBJ2-3 provide the parts outside the CDR3, is DVKVTQSSRYLVKRTGEKVFLECVQDMDHENMFWYRQDPGLGLRLIYFSYDVKMKEKGDIPEGYSVSREKKERFSLILESASTNQTSMYLCASSFEQGYSTQYFGPGTRLTVL.

The chain couples TRBV14 to TRBJ2-2, with 7 bases that match TRBD1. Per germline, CDR1 SGHDN and CDR2 FVKESK. The junction had 6 bases not matched to a gene; V was cut back by 4 bases and J by 10 bases. This CDR3 is 13 amino acids long. The CDR3 region is CASSPLGGAELFF. The CDR3 nucleotides are TGTGCCAGCAGCCCGTTAGGGGGCGCGGAGCTGTTTTTT.

The V and J genes are TRBV3-1 (or the pseudogene TRBV3-2) and TRBJ2-5; no firm D call. The CDR3 is 12 residues long. In germline, CDR1 is LGHDT, CDR2 YNNKEL (reference sequence). Trimming pared 4 bases from V and 1 base from J, leaving 4 bases between. The CDR3 protein is CASSPFQETQYF. In nucleotides, the CDR3 is TGTGCCAGCAGCCCCTTCCAAGAGACCCAGTACTTC.

V gene TRBV15 combines with J gene TRBJ2-2; tentative D call: TRBD2 (7 bases). V was shortened by 6 bases and J by 3 bases, with 14 bases between the two germline ends. Germline CDR1 and CDR2: LNHNV and YYDKDF (reference sequence). The CDR3 has 15 amino acids. The CDR3 DNA follows: TGTGCCACCAGTAGGGGGGGATGGGACACCGGGGAGCTGTTTTTT. This encodes CATSRGGWDTGELFF.

The CDR3 region is CASSATDMNTEAFF. In DNA, the CDR3 is TGTGCCAGCAGCGCGACAGACATGAACACTGAAGCTTTCTTT. This chain uses TRBV7-8 with TRBJ1-1; possibly TRBD1 for D (5 bases). CDR3 length equals 14 residues. Trimming shortened V by 5 bases and J by 0 bases, and 10 bases separated the two germline ends. Germline CDR1 SGHVS, CDR2 FQNEAQ. The full variable domain, in which reference TRBV7-8 and TRBJ1-1 provide the parts outside the CDR3, is GAGVSQSPRYKVAKRGQDVALRCDPISGHVSLFWYQQALGQGPEFLTYFQNEAQLDKSGLPSDRFFAERPEGSVSTLKIQRTQQEDSAVYLCASSATDMNTEAFFGQGTRLTVV.

The chain recombines TRBV7-2 with TRBJ2-7; 12 nucleotides align to TRBD1. The CDR3 is 14 residues long. In germline, CDR1 is SGHTA, CDR2 FQGNSA. Losses at the gene ends were 5 bases for V and 4 bases for J; bases not matched to a gene: 3. CDR3: CASSQGQGAYEQYF. In nucleotides, the CDR3 is TGTGCCAGCAGCCAGGGACAGGGGGCTTACGAGCAGTACTTC.

The rearrangement joins TRBV4-1 to TRBJ1-4; no reliable D call. The CDR3 sequence is 15 residues long. Between the trimmed V and J ends, which lost 4 bases and 0 bases, there was a span of 9 bases. Looked up from germline, CDR1 is MGHRA and CDR2 is YSYEKL. The CDR3 DNA is TGCGCCAGCAGCCTCCTCGGGGCAACTAATGAAAAACTGTTTTTT. Protein product: CASSLLGATNEKLFF.

V is TRBV7-9 and J is TRBJ1-2, with a weak D call TRBD1 (6 bases). V lost 6 bases to trimming and J lost 7 bases, with 12 bases between them. This CDR3 has 12 amino acids. Per germline, CDR1 SEHNR and CDR2 FQNEAQ (reference sequence). The CDR3 protein is CASSFEGGGYTF. CDR3 coding DNA: TGTGCCAGCAGTTTTGAAGGGGGTGGCTACACCTTC.

The rearrangement joins TRBV3-1 (or the pseudogene TRBV3-2) to TRBJ1-3, with no clear D. The V gene's germline CDR1 is LGHDT and CDR2 YNNKEL (reference sequence). With 3 bases removed from V and 7 bases from J, the gap between germline ends came to 4 bases. The CDR3 length is 11 residues. CDR3 sequence (DNA): TGTGCCAGCAGCCAGGGCAACACCATATATTTT. Protein: CASSQGNTIYF.

The chain couples TRBV27 to TRBJ2-1; perhaps TRBD1 as D (6 bases). Germline CDR1 reads MNHEY; CDR2 reads SMNVEV (reference sequence). The CDR3 spans 15 residues. The V gene lost 3 bases and the J gene lost 4 bases, with 13 bases spanning the gap. CDR3 amino acids: CASSFGQGRYNEQFF. The CDR3 nucleotides read TGTGCCAGCAGTTTTGGCCAGGGGAGATACAATGAGCAGTTCTTC.

The rearrangement uses TRBV19 and TRBJ2-7, with 8 positions matching TRBD1. CDR3 length equals 14 residues. Germline V gene lookup returns CDR1 LNHDA and CDR2 SQIVND (reference sequence). After removal of 9 bases from V and 0 bases from J, the junction contained 7 bases not matched to a gene. The CDR3 reads CASKRQGPSYEQYF. CDR3 DNA: TGTGCCAGCAAAAGACAGGGGCCCTCCTACGAGCAGTACTTC.

This clone was counted a few times. This chain uses TRBV11-2 with TRBJ1-5; TRBD1 matches at 8 bases. The V and J ends lost 0 bases and 4 bases, in that order; junction bases with no gene match: 2. There are 15 residues in the CDR3. Germline V gene data show CDR1 as SGHAT and CDR2 as FQNNGV. CDR3 loop: CASSLEGQENQPQHF. The CDR3 bases are TGTGCCAGCAGCTTAGAGGGACAGGAGAATCAGCCCCAGCATTTT.

This clone was detected only a few times. The V gene is TRBV2, the J gene TRBJ2-2; possible D gene TRBD2, 5 bases. The V and J ends lost 6 bases and 1 base respectively, with 9 bases between them. The length of the CDR3 is 14 residues. Per germline, CDR1 SNHLY and CDR2 FYNNEI. CDR3 loop: CASREGWNTGELFF. The CDR3 DNA reads as TGTGCCAGCAGAGAGGGCTGGAACACCGGGGAGCTGTTTTTT.

This chain joins TRBV19 and TRBJ2-2; TRBD1 matches 7 bases. From germline, CDR1 is LNHDA and CDR2 SQIVND (reference sequence). After removal of 1 base from V and 7 bases from J, the junction contained 3 bases not matched to a gene. CDR3 size: 14 residues. CDR3 in DNA: TGTGCCAGTAGTATAGGACAGGGCTACGGGGAGCTGTTTTTT. Protein: CASSIGQGYGELFF.

The genes are TRBV5-1 and TRBJ2-3, with 8 bases identical to TRBD1. J was trimmed by 4 bases and V by 9 bases; bases with no gene match: 13. The CDR3 consists of 15 residues. Germline V lookup: CDR1 SGHRS, CDR2 YFSETQ. The CDR3 DNA is TGCGCCACCTCAACTTGGGGACAGGCAGCAGATACGCAGTATTTT. It translates to CATSTWGQAADTQYF. Combining the CDR3 with reference TRBV5-1 and TRBJ2-3 gives the whole variable domain KAGVTQTPRYLIKTRGQQVTLSCSPISGHRSVSWYQQTPGQGLQFLFEYFSETQRNKGNFPGRFSGRQFSNSRSEMNVSTLELGDSALYLCATSTWGQAADTQYFGPGTRLTVL.